This T cell receptor (beta chain) was retrieved from a study of metastatic and nonmetastatic thyroid tumors. The wider study: Blood and tumor or nodule tissue repertoires from malignant and benign thyroid patients were compared.

By proportion, this clone is medium-sized (0.01 to 0.1%). As originally analysed: In papillary thyroid cancer, a distant-metastasis classifier was built using CDR3 differences across clinicopathological groups. TCRdb ran MiXCR on the PCR reads. The V and J calls and clone size come from TCRdb's table, not from the authors' own analysis. Of 11,000 to 15,000 clones in the sample, more than 20% were seen once. The germline gives CDR1 MNHGY, CDR2 SVAAGI. The CDR3 is 12 amino acids. V lost 8 bases to trimming and J lost 3 bases, with 11 bases between them. Patients had received no treatment of any kind before thyroid surgery.

Source material: tumor tissue. This sequence was found in a female donor with papillary thyroid cancer or a benign thyroid nodule (not recorded which). Some clones in this sample may be carry-over from other donors' samples. The rearrangement links TRBV6-9 to TRBJ2-7; tentative D call: TRBD2 (5 bases). Written as DNA, the CDR3 is TGTGCCAGCGGGAATAGCGACTACGAGCAGTACTTC. Residues: CASGNSDYEQYF.